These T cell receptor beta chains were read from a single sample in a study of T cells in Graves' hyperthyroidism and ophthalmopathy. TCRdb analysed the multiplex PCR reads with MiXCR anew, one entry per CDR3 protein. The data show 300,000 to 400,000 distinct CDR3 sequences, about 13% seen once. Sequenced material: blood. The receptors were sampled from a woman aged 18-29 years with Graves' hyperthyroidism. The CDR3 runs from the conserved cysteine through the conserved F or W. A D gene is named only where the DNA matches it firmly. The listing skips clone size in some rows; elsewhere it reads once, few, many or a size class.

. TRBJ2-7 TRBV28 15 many CASSLGGPGSYEQYF TGTGCCAGCAGTTTGGGGGGCCCGGGGTCGTACGAGCAGTACTTC
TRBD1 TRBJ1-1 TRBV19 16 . CASSIDPGGMNTEAFF TGTGCCAGTAGTATAGATCCAGGGGGTATGAACACTGAAGCTTTCTTT
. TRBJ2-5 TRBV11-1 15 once CASRTTGDGDETQYF TGTGCCAGCAGAACTACGGGGGACGGGGACGAGACCCAGTACTTC
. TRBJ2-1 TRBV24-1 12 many CATSLAYNEQFF TGTGCCACCAGCCTGGCCTACAATGAGCAGTTCTTC
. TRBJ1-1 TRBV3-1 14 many CASSQDWGSTEAFF TGTGCCAGCAGCCAAGATTGGGGGAGCACTGAAGCTTTCTTT
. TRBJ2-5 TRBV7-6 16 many CASSSQGGGAQETQYF TGTGCCAGCAGTTCCCAGGGAGGGGGGGCGCAAGAGACCCAGTACTTC
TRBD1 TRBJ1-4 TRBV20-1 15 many CSARADRGWGEKLFF TGCAGTGCTAGAGCCGACAGGGGATGGGGAGAAAAACTGTTTTTT
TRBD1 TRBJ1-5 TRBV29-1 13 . CSVWDREGQPQHF TGCAGCGTTTGGGACAGGGAGGGTCAGCCCCAGCATTTT
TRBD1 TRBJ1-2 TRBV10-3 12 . CATSGTGPGYTF TGTGCCACCTCCGGGACAGGGCCTGGCTACACCTTC
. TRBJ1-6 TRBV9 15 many CASSGRPTTDSPLHF TGTGCCAGCAGCGGCCGTCCGACCACGGATTCACCCCTCCACTTT
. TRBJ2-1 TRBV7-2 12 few CASSNRGFEQFF TGTGCCAGCAGTAATAGGGGTTTCGAGCAGTTCTTC
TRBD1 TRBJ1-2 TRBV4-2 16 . CASSQERQGANYGYTF TGTGCCAGCAGCCAAGAAAGGCAGGGGGCTAACTATGGCTACACCTTC
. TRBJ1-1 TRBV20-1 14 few CSPDPGVLFTEAFF TGCAGTCCCGATCCGGGGGTTCTATTCACTGAAGCTTTCTTT
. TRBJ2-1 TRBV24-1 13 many CATSDDVDNEQFF TGTGCCACCAGTGATGATGTTGACAATGAGCAGTTCTTC
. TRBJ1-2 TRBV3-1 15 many CASSHQDGGIHGYTF TGTGCCAGCAGCCACCAGGACGGGGGGATCCATGGCTACACCTTC
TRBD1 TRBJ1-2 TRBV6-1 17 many CASSATGQGLGAYGYTF TGTGCCAGCAGCGCTACGGGACAGGGGCTGGGGGCCTATGGCTACACCTTC
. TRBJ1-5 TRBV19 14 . CATSTGQSEQPQHF TGTGCCACCTCTACAGGGCAGTCTGAACAGCCCCAGCATTTT
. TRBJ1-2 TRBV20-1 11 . CSVEAGYGYTF TGCAGTGTCGAAGCGGGCTATGGCTACACCTTC
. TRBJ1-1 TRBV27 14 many CASSLGTDNTEAFF TGTGCCAGCAGTTTAGGTACTGATAACACTGAAGCTTTCTTT
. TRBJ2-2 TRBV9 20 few CASSLEGGTAPVGGTGELFF TGTGCCAGCAGCCTTGAAGGGGGGACAGCGCCCGTGGGGGGCACCGGGGAGCTGTTTTTT
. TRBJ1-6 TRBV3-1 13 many CASSQDGAFPLHF TGTGCCAGCAGCCAAGATGGGGCCTTCCCCCTCCACTTT
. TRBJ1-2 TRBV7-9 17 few CASSAPGGAGHSYGYTF TGTGCCAGCAGCGCCCCCGGTGGGGCAGGGCATTCCTATGGCTACACCTTC
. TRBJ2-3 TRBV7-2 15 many CASSLDLASTDTQYF TGTGCCAGCAGCTTAGATCTGGCTAGCACAGATACGCAGTATTTT
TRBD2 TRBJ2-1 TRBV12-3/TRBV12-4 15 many CASRLPSGMYNEQFF TGTGCCAGCAGACTACCTAGCGGGATGTACAATGAGCAGTTCTTC
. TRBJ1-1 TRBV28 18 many CASSLPITREIWHTEAFF TGTGCCAGCAGCCTCCCCATTACCAGAGAGATATGGCACACTGAAGCTTTCTTT
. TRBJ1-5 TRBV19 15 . CASSSGRSHNQPQHF TGTGCCAGTAGTAGCGGCAGATCCCATAATCAGCCCCAGCATTTT